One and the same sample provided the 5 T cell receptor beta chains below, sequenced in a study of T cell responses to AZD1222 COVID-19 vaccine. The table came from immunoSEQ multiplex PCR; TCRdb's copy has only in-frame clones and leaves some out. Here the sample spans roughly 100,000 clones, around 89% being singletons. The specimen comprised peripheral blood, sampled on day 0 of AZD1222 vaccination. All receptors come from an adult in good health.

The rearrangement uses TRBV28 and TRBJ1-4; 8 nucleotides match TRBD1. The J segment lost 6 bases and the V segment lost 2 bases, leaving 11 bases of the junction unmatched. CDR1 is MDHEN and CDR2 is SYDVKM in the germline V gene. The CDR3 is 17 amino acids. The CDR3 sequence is CASSLGPSPGGDEKLFF. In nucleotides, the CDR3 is TGTGCCAGCAGTTTAGGGCCCAGCCCAGGGGGCGATGAAAAACTGTTTTTT.

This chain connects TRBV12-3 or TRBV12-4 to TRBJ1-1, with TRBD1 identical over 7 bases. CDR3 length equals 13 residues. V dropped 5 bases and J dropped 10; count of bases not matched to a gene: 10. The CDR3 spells CASSTQGGGVAFF. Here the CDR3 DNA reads TGTGCCAGCAGTACGCAAGGGGGCGGTGTAGCTTTCTTT.

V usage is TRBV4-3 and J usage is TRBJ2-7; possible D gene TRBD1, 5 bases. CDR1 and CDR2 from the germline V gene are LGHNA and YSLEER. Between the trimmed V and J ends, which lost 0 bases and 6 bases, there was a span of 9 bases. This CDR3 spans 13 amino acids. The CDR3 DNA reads TGCGCCAGCAGCCAAGATTCAGGGTTCGAGCAGTACTTC. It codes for CASSQDSGFEQYF.

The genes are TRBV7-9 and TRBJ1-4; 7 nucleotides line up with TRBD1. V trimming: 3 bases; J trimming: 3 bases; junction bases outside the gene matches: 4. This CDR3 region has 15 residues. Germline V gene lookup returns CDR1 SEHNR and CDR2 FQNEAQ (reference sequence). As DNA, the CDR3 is TGTGCCAGCAGCTTGGAAGGACAGGCTAATGAAAAACTGTTTTTT. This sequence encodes CASSLEGQANEKLFF.

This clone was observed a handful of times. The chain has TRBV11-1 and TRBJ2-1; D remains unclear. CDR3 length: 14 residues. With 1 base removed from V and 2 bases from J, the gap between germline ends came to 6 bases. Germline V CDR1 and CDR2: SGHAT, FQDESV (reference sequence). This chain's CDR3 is CASSLGLAYNEQFF. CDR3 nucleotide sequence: TGTGCCAGCAGCTTAGGGCTAGCCTACAATGAGCAGTTCTTC.